One and the same sample provided the 20 T cell receptor beta chains below, sequenced in a study of blood T cell repertoires in COVID-19. This table comes from immunoSEQ multiplex PCR, and its TCRdb copy is limited to in-frame clones, with some not included. The sample contains some 270,000 clones, 84% of which appear only once. Material: peripheral blood. The receptors were gathered from a woman in her thirties or forties who had recovered from COVID-19.

V is TRBV7-9 and J is TRBJ2-2, with 11 bases identical to TRBD2. This CDR3 spans 15 amino acids. Looked up from germline, CDR1 is SEHNR and CDR2 is FQNEAQ (reference sequence). After removal of 5 bases from V and 3 bases from J, the junction contained 2 bases not matched to a gene. As DNA, the CDR3 is TGTGCCAGCAGCCCTAGCGGGGGGCACACCGGGGAGCTGTTTTTT. It encodes CASSPSGGHTGELFF. Full variable domain (outside the CDR3, taken from reference TRBV7-9 and TRBJ2-2): DTGVSQNPRHKITKRGQNVTFRCDPISEHNRLYWYRQTLGQGPEFLTYFQNEAQLEKSRLLSDRFSAERPKGSFSTLEIQRTEQGDSAMYLCASSPSGGHTGELFFGEGSRLTVL.

The chain joins TRBV9 to TRBJ2-1, with 8 bases identical to TRBD1. The CDR3 is 15 amino acids. Germline CDR1 SGDLS, CDR2 YYNGEE. The trim removed 3 bases at V and 5 bases at J, leaving 7 bases unmatched. CDR3 loop: CASSAGQGADNEQFF. As DNA, the CDR3 is TGTGCCAGCAGCGCCGGACAGGGTGCTGACAATGAGCAGTTCTTC.

This clone was recorded once. The genes are TRBV6-5 and TRBJ1-4; D unresolved. CDR1 is MNHEY, CDR2 SVGAGI, per germline. CDR3 size: 15 residues. Trimming took 10 bases from V and 2 from J, leaving 17 bases between them. CDR3 DNA sequence: TGTGCCACGTCCGCCTCTGAGGGTACTAATGAAAAACTGTTTTTT. It is translated as CATSASEGTNEKLFF.

The gene calls are TRBV29-1 and TRBJ2-2; TRBD1 matches 8 bases. The J segment lost 2 bases and the V segment lost 7 bases, leaving 6 bases of the junction unmatched. The length of the CDR3 is 14 residues. Per the germline V gene, CDR1 is SQVTM and CDR2 is ANQGSEA. CDR3 region: CSGRQGRNTGELFF. In nucleotides, the CDR3 is TGCAGCGGAAGACAGGGGCGAAACACCGGGGAGCTGTTTTTT.

The chain is built from TRBV19 and TRBJ1-1; 10 nucleotides agree with TRBD1. Trimming took 6 bases from V and 4 from J; bases not matched to a gene: 2. Germline loops: CDR1 LNHDA, CDR2 SQIVND (reference sequence). The CDR3 is made up of 13 amino acids. The CDR3: CASSDRGLTEAFF. The CDR3 DNA is TGTGCCAGTAGCGACAGGGGGCTCACTGAAGCTTTCTTT.

This chain links TRBV5-1 with TRBJ2-3, with 10 nucleotides matching TRBD1. V shed 4 bases, J shed 2 bases, and the junction held 7 bases outside the gene matches. This CDR3 has 16 amino acids. The germline V gene encodes CDR1 SGHRS and CDR2 YFSETQ. The CDR3 is CASSPTGGLATDTQYF. Written as DNA, the CDR3 is TGCGCCAGCAGCCCGACAGGGGGCTTGGCCACAGATACGCAGTATTTT. Looking up the rest from reference TRBV5-1 and TRBJ2-3 gives the full variable domain: KAGVTQTPRYLIKTRGQQVTLSCSPISGHRSVSWYQQTPGQGLQFLFEYFSETQRNKGNFPGRFSGRQFSNSRSEMNVSTLELGDSALYLCASSPTGGLATDTQYFGPGTRLTVL.

The V call is TRBV19, the J call TRBJ1-5, with unresolved D. With 6 bases removed from V and 3 bases from J, the gap between germline ends came to 12 bases. The length of the CDR3 is 14 residues. Germline V gene data show CDR1 as LNHDA and CDR2 as SQIVND (reference sequence). CDR3 DNA: TGTGCCAGTAGCCCCGGGAGCCTCAATCAGCCCCAGCATTTT. Translated: CASSPGSLNQPQHF. Variable domain in full (rest from reference TRBV19 and TRBJ1-5): DGGITQSPKYLFRKEGQNVTLSCEQNLNHDAMYWYRQDPGQGLRLIYYSQIVNDFQKGDIAEGYSVSREKKESFPLTVTSAQKNPTAFYLCASSPGSLNQPQHFGDGTRLSIL.

To note about this clone: At the DNA level, this CDR3 is encoded by other sequences in the same sample as well. The gene calls are TRBV5-1 and TRBJ1-2, with D possibly matching TRBD1 (6 bases). Trimming cost V 4 bases and J 1 base, with 8 bases left between them. The CDR3 is 13 amino acids. The V gene's germline CDR1 is SGHRS and CDR2 YFSETQ. Here the CDR3 reads CASSHRDNYGYTF. The CDR3 bases are TGCGCCAGCAGCCACAGGGATAACTATGGCTACACCTTC.

This clone was observed a few times. The chain couples TRBV19 to TRBJ2-4; TRBD1 might be the D (7 bases). The CDR3 consists of 14 residues. Per germline, CDR1 LNHDA and CDR2 SQIVND (reference sequence). The V end lost 6 bases, the J end lost 4 bases, and 13 bases lay between the germline ends. The CDR3 reads CASSRTGGKNIQYF. The CDR3 region has the DNA TGTGCCAGTAGCAGGACAGGAGGGAAAAACATTCAGTACTTC.

The rearrangement links TRBV18 to TRBJ1-5; D call uncertain. Trimming removed 8 bases from V and 5 bases from J, with 13 bases in between. Per the germline V gene, CDR1 is KGHSH and CDR2 is LQKENI. The CDR3 loop spans 13 amino acids. CDR3 in amino acids: CASQLAEDQPQHF. CDR3 nucleotide sequence: TGTGCCAGCCAACTGGCAGAGGATCAGCCCCAGCATTTT.

The chain couples TRBV28 to TRBJ2-2; 7 bases line up with TRBD1. The germline V gene encodes CDR1 MDHEN and CDR2 SYDVKM. V lost 4 bases to trimming and J lost 7 bases; unmatched junction nucleotides: 9. The CDR3 is made up of 15 amino acids. The CDR3 sequence: CASSSPGQRRGELFF. The CDR3 region has the DNA TGTGCCAGCAGTTCTCCGGGACAGAGGCGCGGGGAGCTGTTTTTT. The full variable domain, its missing parts supplied by reference TRBV28 and TRBJ2-2, is DVKVTQSSRYLVKRTGEKVFLECVQDMDHENMFWYRQDPGLGLRLIYFSYDVKMKEKGDIPEGYSVSREKKERFSLILESASTNQTSMYLCASSSPGQRRGELFFGEGSRLTVL.

This chain joins TRBV2 and TRBJ1-5; D gene uncertain. In germline, CDR1 is SNHLY, CDR2 FYNNEI. The germline V and J ends were trimmed by 2 bases and 4 bases, with 12 bases remaining between them. CDR3 length: 15 residues. This chain's CDR3 is CASSERRVGNQPQHF. In DNA form, the CDR3 reads TGTGCCAGCAGTGAAAGGCGGGTAGGTAATCAGCCCCAGCATTTT.

The CDR3 is CAIGSGQETQYF. In nucleotides, the CDR3 is TGTGCCATCGGTAGCGGCCAAGAGACCCAGTACTTC. J is TRBJ2-5 and V is TRBV10-3; possible D gene TRBD2, 6 bases. Per germline, CDR1 ENHRY and CDR2 SYGVKD. The CDR3 spans 12 residues. Trimming took 8 bases from V and 1 from J, leaving 8 bases between them.

The chain recombines TRBV29-1 with TRBJ1-2; 10 bases line up with TRBD1. Trimming took 7 bases from V and 8 from J; bases not matched to a gene: 10. Per germline, CDR1 SQVTM and CDR2 ANQGSEA. This CDR3 has 13 residues. The CDR3 here is CSGIGQGVNGYTF. CDR3 in DNA: TGCAGCGGAATCGGACAGGGGGTCAACGGCTACACCTTC.

This chain uses TRBV5-1 with TRBJ1-2; the D gene is possibly TRBD1 (5 bases). V was cut by 4 bases and J by 1 base, with 8 bases left in between. This CDR3 contains 13 residues. The V gene's germline CDR1 is SGHRS and CDR2 YFSETQ. The CDR3 is CASSQGDNYGYTF. The DNA for the CDR3 is TGCGCCAGCAGCCAAGGGGATAACTATGGCTACACCTTC.

The rearrangement links TRBV18 to TRBJ2-5; D possibly corresponds to TRBD2 (6 bases). From germline, CDR1 is KGHSH and CDR2 LQKENI. This CDR3 is built from 13 residues. Trimming cost V 5 bases and J 5 bases, with 12 bases left between them. The CDR3 DNA is TGTGCCAGCTCATCGGGGGTTTGGGAGACCCAGTACTTC. This sequence encodes CASSSGVWETQYF.

The chain has TRBV5-1 and TRBJ2-1, with 7 bases fitting TRBD2. Germline CDR1 and CDR2: SGHRS and YFSETQ. CDR3 size: 14 residues. The V and J ends lost 6 bases and 0 bases, in that order; junction bases with no gene match: 3. The CDR3 here is CASNGGNSYNEQFF. CDR3 bases: TGCGCCAGCAACGGGGGGAACTCCTACAATGAGCAGTTCTTC.

The chain joins TRBV7-2 to TRBJ2-3, with unresolved D. There are 11 residues in the CDR3. Germline CDR1 and CDR2: SGHTA and FQGNSA. The V gene lost 6 bases and the J gene lost 6 bases, with 7 bases spanning the gap. CDR3 in DNA: TGTGCCAGCAGTTTCGGGGATACGCAGTATTTT. It specifies CASSFGDTQYF.

The chain employs TRBV9 and TRBJ1-4; 9 positions agree with TRBD1. Unmatched junction bases numbered 7, after V lost 4 bases and J lost 6 bases. The CDR3 sequence is 15 residues long. Germline-derived CDR1 and CDR2 are SGDLS and YYNGEE. CDR3 in amino acids: CASSPTDRGYEKLFF. The DNA of the CDR3 is TGTGCCAGCAGCCCGACGGACAGGGGATATGAAAAACTGTTTTTT. Together with reference TRBV9 and TRBJ1-4, the CDR3 gives the full variable domain: DSGVTQTPKHLITATGQRVTLRCSPRSGDLSVYWYQQSLDQGLQFLIQYYNGEERAKGNILERFSAQQFPDLHSELNLSSLELGDSALYFCASSPTDRGYEKLFFGSGTQLSVL.

CDR3 loop: CASSPGSVGGSGSEAFF. The CDR3 DNA follows: TGTGCCAGCTCACCGGGAAGTGTCGGGGGATCGGGGTCTGAAGCTTTCTTT. This chain connects TRBV18 to TRBJ1-1; D is possibly TRBD1 (5 bases). Germline V lookup: CDR1 KGHSH, CDR2 LQKENI. The CDR3 is 17 amino acids. V was pared by 3 bases and J by 6 bases, with 23 bases between.